The sequence of this TCR beta chain was determined in a study of cytomegalovirus exposure and HLA in healthy donors. Study-level findings and limits: A later analysis showed that HLA-associated TCR beta chains had undergone more clonal expansion than equally common others. Researchers catalogued some 160 TCR beta chains as cytomegalovirus-associated. As a later analysis revealed, most CMV-associated TCR beta chains appeared HLA-restricted.

Details on this clone: Its target is unknown.

PCR employed 60 Vbeta and 13 Jbeta primers. Profiled with immunoSEQ multiplex PCR; TCRdb holds only in-frame clones, not every one. The table has some 150,000 clones, 60% to 70% seen once. Input material: PBMCs. This clonotype was sampled from a woman aged 55-70 years in good health and CMV-seropositive.

The CDR3 DNA follows: TGTGCCAGCAGCTTGGGTACAGGGGACACAGATACGCAGTATTTT. This encodes CASSLGTGDTDTQYF. The gene calls are TRBV5-8 and TRBJ2-3; TRBD1 agrees at 7 bases. The V gene end was trimmed by 0 bases and the J gene end by 2 bases; junction bases not matched to a gene: 3. Germline V lookup: CDR1 SGHTS, CDR2 YDEGEE. There are 15 residues in the CDR3.